A single sample gave rise to the 3 T cell receptor beta chains below, sequenced in a study of Graves' ophthalmopathy and Graves' hyperthyroidism. CDR3 regions of TCR beta were amplified from RNA transcripts. First-round RT-PCR used HTBI primers; second-round multiplex PCR followed. TCRdb reprocessed the multiplex PCR reads via MiXCR and lists one record per CDR3 protein. The data hold under 800,000 distinct CDR3 sequences, with over 20% observed a single time. Material for sequencing was peripheral blood. These receptor sequences come from a woman aged 18-29 years with stable Graves' hyperthyroidism. Some clones in this sample may be carry-over from other donors' samples.

This clonotype appeared many times. The chain links TRBV6-1 to TRBJ1-5; TRBD1 might be the D (6 bases). This CDR3 contains 15 residues. Trimming took off 7 bases at V and 4 bases at J, with 17 bases between the two ends. Germline assignment: CDR1 MNHNS and CDR2 SASEGT. The CDR3 DNA reads TGTGCCAGCAAAGCGGGGACAACGAAAAATCAGCCCCAGCATTTT. This encodes CASKAGTTKNQPQHF.

This clonotype was detected a few times. V usage is TRBV30 and J usage is TRBJ1-5; the match to TRBD1 covers 7 bases. The J segment lost 7 bases and the V segment lost 5 bases, leaving 29 bases of the junction unmatched. Germline lookup yields CDR1 GTSNPN and CDR2 SVGIG (reference sequence). The CDR3 is 20 residues long. The chain's CDR3 is CAWGKSGSWVDRVSPQPQHF. CDR3 bases: TGTGCCTGGGGAAAGTCTGGGTCATGGGTCGACAGGGTAAGCCCCCAGCCCCAGCATTTT.

The sample holds many counts of this clonotype. V usage is TRBV6-5 and J usage is TRBJ2-7; TRBD1 aligns across 9 bases. Trimming removed 7 bases from V and 3 bases from J; junction bases left unmatched: 4. This CDR3 has 13 amino acids. Per the germline V gene, CDR1 is MNHEY and CDR2 is SVGAGI. The chain's CDR3 is CASNWGQGYEQYF. DNA for the CDR3: TGTGCCAGCAATTGGGGACAGGGCTACGAGCAGTACTTC.